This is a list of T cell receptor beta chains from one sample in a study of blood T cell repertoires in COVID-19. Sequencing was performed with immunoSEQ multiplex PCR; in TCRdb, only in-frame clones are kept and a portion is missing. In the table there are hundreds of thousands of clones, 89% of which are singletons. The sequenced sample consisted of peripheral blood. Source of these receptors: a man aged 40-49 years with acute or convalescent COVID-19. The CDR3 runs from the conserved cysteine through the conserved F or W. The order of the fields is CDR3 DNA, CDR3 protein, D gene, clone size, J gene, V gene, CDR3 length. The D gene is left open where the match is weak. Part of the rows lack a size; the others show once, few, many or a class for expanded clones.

DNA: TGTGCCAGCAGCCCGGAGGGGCTGGGGGAGCAGTACTTC
CDR3: CASSPEGLGEQYF
D: -
size: -
J: TRBJ2-7
V: TRBV6-6
length: 13

DNA: TGTGCCAGCAGTTCCGTATCCTACAATGAGCAGTTCTTC
CDR3: CASSSVSYNEQFF
D: -
size: -
J: TRBJ2-1
V: TRBV27
length: 13

DNA: TGTGCCTGGAGTGTACTCTTAAGCGGGGAGCTGTTTTTT
CDR3: CAWSVLLSGELFF
D: -
size: few
J: TRBJ2-2
V: TRBV30
length: 13

DNA: TGCGCCAGCACCCGGGGACTAGCGGGAGATGAGCAGTTCTTC
CDR3: CASTRGLAGDEQFF
D: TRBD2
size: -
J: TRBJ2-1
V: TRBV10-2
length: 14

DNA: TGCGCCAGCAGCTTGGCCTCGGGGACAGCGAAATACGAGCAGTACTTC
CDR3: CASSLASGTAKYEQYF
D: TRBD1
size: -
J: TRBJ2-7
V: TRBV5-1
length: 16

DNA: TGTGCCTGGACGGCGGCCACAGATACGCAGTATTTT
CDR3: CAWTAATDTQYF
D: -
size: -
J: TRBJ2-3
V: TRBV30
length: 12

DNA: TGTGCCAGCAGCGTGGGGAGACAGGGTCTCGGCTACACCTTC
CDR3: CASSVGRQGLGYTF
D: TRBD1
size: -
J: TRBJ1-2
V: TRBV9
length: 14

DNA: TGTGCCAGCAGCCCAGTCGGAGGTAAAGATACGCAGTATTTT
CDR3: CASSPVGGKDTQYF
D: -
size: -
J: TRBJ2-3
V: TRBV7-3
length: 14

DNA: TGTGCCAGCAGCTTGGGCCTACTAGCGGGAGGTCTCAATGAGCAGTTCTTC
CDR3: CASSLGLLAGGLNEQFF
D: TRBD2
size: -
J: TRBJ2-1
V: TRBV5-6
length: 17

DNA: TGTGCCAGCTCCCTCGGACAGAGGGGGGAGCTGTTTTTT
CDR3: CASSLGQRGELFF
D: -
size: -
J: TRBJ2-2
V: TRBV18
length: 13

DNA: TGTGCCAGCAGTTGGGGGGGTTCTCAGCCCCAGCATTTT
CDR3: CASSWGGSQPQHF
D: -
size: -
J: TRBJ1-5
V: TRBV27
length: 13

DNA: TGTGCCAGCAGCCGGACTAGCGGGGGGGTTCGGCAGTTCTTC
CDR3: CASSRTSGGVRQFF
D: TRBD2
size: few
J: TRBJ2-1
V: TRBV7-8
length: 14

DNA: TGTGCCAGCAGCCAAGGGCCGGGGTCGAACACTGAAGCTTTCTTT
CDR3: CASSQGPGSNTEAFF
D: -
size: -
J: TRBJ1-1
V: TRBV3-1/TRBV3-2
length: 15

DNA: TGTGCCAGCAGTCCAGACAGGGAGTATTCACCCCTCCACTTT
CDR3: CASSPDREYSPLHF
D: TRBD1
size: once
J: TRBJ1-6
V: TRBV27
length: 14

DNA: TGTGCCAGCAGCCCCGGGACAGAGGGAGGCGGCTACACCTTC
CDR3: CASSPGTEGGGYTF
D: TRBD1
size: -
J: TRBJ1-2
V: TRBV3-1/TRBV3-2
length: 14

DNA: TGTGCCAGCAGCTTGCGCGGGGGGGACCAAGAGACCCAGTACTTC
CDR3: CASSLRGGDQETQYF
D: TRBD2
size: -
J: TRBJ2-5
V: TRBV5-5
length: 15

DNA: TGTGCCAGCAGTTTAGGGGGAACAGGGGTTGGTGAAAAACTGTTTTTT
CDR3: CASSLGGTGVGEKLFF
D: TRBD1
size: -
J: TRBJ1-4
V: TRBV28
length: 16

DNA: TGTGCCAGCAGCTTAGTGAACGTGAGGGAGACCCAGTACTTC
CDR3: CASSLVNVRETQYF
D: -
size: -
J: TRBJ2-5
V: TRBV7-8
length: 14